The present entry profiles one T cell receptor beta chain with its context. Antigen specificity is unknown. Produced via immunoSEQ multiplex PCR; TCRdb's table is partial and in-frame only. The table includes over 40,000 clones, 85% to 90% detected once. This specimen comes from a study of OX40 agonist ivuxolimab in advanced cancers. V lost 5 bases to trimming and J lost 1 base, with 9 bases between them. The CDR3 is made up of 14 amino acids. Germline V gene lookup returns CDR1 KGHSH and CDR2 LQKENI. Whole-study results and caveats: Among T cells, CD8+ cells averaged more expanded clones than CD4+ cells. The CD4+ and CD8+ T cells in the blood had expanded clonally by week 6 at 0.1 to 3.0 mg/kg. Among the lowest peripheral clonal expansion occurred in 0.1-3.0 mg/kg partial responders.

This clonotype was sampled from an adult with an advanced solid tumor such as melanoma, head and neck, liver or kidney cancer. The sample in question was CD4+ or CD8+ T cells sorted from blood, obtained in a trial of the OX40 agonist ivuxolimab. The chain combines TRBV18 with TRBJ1-5; D uncertain. CDR3 DNA sequence: TGTGCCAGCTCAGAAGATTACAGCAATCAGCCCCAGCATTTT. Protein sequence: CASSEDYSNQPQHF.